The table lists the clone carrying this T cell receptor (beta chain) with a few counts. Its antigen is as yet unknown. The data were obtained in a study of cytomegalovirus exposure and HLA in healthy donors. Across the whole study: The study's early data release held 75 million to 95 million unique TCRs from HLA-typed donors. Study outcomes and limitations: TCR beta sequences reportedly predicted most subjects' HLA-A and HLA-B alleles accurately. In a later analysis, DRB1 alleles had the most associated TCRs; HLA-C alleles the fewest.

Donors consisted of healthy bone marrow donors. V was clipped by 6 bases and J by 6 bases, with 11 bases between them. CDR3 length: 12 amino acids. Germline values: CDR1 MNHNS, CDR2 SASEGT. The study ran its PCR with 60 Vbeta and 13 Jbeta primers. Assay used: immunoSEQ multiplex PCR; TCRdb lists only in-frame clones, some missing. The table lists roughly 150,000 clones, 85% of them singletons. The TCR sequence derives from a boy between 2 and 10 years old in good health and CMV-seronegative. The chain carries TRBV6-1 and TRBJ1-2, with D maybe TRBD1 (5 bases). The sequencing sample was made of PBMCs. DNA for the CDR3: TGTGCCAGCAGCAGGACGGGGGATGGCTACACCTTC. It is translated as CASSRTGDGYTF.